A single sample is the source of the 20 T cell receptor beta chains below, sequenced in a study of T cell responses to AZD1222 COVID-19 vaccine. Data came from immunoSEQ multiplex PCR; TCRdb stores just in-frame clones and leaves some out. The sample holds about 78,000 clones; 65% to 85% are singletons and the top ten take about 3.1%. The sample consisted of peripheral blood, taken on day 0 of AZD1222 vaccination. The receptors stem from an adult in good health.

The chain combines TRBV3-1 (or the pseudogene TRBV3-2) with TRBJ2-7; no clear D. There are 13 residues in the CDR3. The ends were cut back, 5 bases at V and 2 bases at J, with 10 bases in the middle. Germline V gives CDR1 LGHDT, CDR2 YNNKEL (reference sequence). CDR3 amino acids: CASSSVGPYEQYF. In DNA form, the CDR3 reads TGTGCCAGCAGCTCCGTAGGTCCCTACGAGCAGTACTTC.

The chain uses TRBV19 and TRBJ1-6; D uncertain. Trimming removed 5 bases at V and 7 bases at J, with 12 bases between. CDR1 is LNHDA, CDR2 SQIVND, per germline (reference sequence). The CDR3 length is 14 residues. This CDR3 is CASSLGNGNSPLHF. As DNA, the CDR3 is TGTGCCAGTAGTTTGGGAAACGGGAATTCACCCCTCCACTTT. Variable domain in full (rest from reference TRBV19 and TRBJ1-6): DGGITQSPKYLFRKEGQNVTLSCEQNLNHDAMYWYRQDPGQGLRLIYYSQIVNDFQKGDIAEGYSVSREKKESFPLTVTSAQKNPTAFYLCASSLGNGNSPLHFGNGTRLTVT.

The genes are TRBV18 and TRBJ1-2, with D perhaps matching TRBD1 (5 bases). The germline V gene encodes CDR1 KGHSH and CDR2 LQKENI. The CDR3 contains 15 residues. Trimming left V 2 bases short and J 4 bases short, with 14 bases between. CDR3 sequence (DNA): TGTGCCAGCTCACCAGAGACAGAGCTATCCTATGGCTACACCTTC. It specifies CASSPETELSYGYTF.

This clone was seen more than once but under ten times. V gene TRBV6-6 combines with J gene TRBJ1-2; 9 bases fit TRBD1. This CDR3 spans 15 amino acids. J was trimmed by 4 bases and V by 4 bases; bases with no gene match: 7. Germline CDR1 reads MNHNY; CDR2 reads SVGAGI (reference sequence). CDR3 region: CASSFPGQGAYGYTF. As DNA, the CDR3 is TGTGCCAGCAGTTTCCCGGGACAGGGAGCCTATGGCTACACCTTC.

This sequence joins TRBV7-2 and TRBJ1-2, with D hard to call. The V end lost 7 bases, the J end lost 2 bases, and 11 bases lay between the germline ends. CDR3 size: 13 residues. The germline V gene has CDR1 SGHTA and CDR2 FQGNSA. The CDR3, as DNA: TGTGCCAGCACCCCAGGACGGAACTATGGCTACACCTTC. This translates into CASTPGRNYGYTF.

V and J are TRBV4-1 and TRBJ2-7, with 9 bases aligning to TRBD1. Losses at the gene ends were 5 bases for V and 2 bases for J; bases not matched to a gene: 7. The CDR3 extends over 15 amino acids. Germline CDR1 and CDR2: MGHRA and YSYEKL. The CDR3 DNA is TGCGCCAGCAGCTCAAAGACAGGGGGGACCTACGAGCAGTACTTC. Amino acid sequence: CASSSKTGGTYEQYF.

CDR3: CASSPGTVDNEQFF. The CDR3 nucleotides are TGTGCCAGCTCACCAGGGACAGTGGACAATGAGCAGTTCTTC. The chain combines TRBV18 with TRBJ2-1; 7 positions agree with TRBD1. The CDR3 sequence is 14 residues long. Germline V gene sequence: CDR1 KGHSH, CDR2 LQKENI. The V gene end was trimmed by 2 bases and the J gene end by 5 bases; junction bases not matched to a gene: 3.

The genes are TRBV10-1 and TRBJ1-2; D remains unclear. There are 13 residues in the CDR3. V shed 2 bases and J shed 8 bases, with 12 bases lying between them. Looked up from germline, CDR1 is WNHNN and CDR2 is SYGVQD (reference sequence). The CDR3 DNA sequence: TGCGCCAGCAGTGAGCTATCCCTACGGGGCTACACCTTC. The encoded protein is CASSELSLRGYTF.

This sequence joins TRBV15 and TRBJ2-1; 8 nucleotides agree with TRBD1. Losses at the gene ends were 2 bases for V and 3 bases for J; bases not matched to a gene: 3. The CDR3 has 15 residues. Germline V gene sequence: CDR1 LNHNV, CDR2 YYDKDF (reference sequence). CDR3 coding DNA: TGTGCCACCAGCAGACGAACAGGGGGCTACAATGAGCAGTTCTTC. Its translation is CATSRRTGGYNEQFF.

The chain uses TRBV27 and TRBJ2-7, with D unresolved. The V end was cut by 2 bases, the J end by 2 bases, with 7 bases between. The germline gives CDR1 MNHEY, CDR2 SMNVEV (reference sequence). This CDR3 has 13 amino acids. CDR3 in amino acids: CASSLGKTYEQYF. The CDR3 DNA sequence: TGTGCCAGCAGTTTAGGGAAAACCTACGAGCAGTACTTC.

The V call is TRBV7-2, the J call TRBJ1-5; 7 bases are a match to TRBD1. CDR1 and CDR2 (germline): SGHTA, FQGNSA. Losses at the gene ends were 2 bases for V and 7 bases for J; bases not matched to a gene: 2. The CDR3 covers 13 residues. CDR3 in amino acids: CASSLTGAQPQHF. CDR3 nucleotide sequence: TGTGCCAGCAGCTTAACAGGGGCACAGCCCCAGCATTTT. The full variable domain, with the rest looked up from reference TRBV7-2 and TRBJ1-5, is GAGVSQSPSNKVTEKGKDVELRCDPISGHTALYWYRQSLGQGLEFLIYFQGNSAPDKSGLPSDRFSAERTGGSVSTLTIQRTQQEDSAVYLCASSLTGAQPQHFGDGTRLSIL.

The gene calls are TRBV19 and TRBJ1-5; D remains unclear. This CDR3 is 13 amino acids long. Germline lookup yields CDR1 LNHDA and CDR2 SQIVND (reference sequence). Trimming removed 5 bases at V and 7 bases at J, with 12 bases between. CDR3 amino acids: CASSPRGGQPQHF. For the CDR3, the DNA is TGTGCCAGTAGTCCTAGAGGCGGGCAGCCCCAGCATTTT.

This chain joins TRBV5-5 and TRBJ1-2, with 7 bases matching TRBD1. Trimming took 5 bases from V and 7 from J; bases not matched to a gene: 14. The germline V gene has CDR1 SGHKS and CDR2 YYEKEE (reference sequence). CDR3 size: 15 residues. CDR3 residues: CASRTVGTALSGYTF. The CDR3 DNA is TGTGCCAGCAGGACGGTCGGGACAGCCTTGTCTGGCTACACCTTC.

CDR3 DNA sequence: TGTGCCAGCAGTCGAAAGGGGGCCCCCTCGGACTACAATGAGCAGTTCTTC. This sequence encodes CASSRKGAPSDYNEQFF. The genes are TRBV27 and TRBJ2-1; 7 positions agree with TRBD1. The CDR3 is 17 residues long. J was trimmed by 3 bases and V by 5 bases; bases with no gene match: 13. Germline V gene data show CDR1 as MNHEY and CDR2 as SMNVEV (reference sequence).

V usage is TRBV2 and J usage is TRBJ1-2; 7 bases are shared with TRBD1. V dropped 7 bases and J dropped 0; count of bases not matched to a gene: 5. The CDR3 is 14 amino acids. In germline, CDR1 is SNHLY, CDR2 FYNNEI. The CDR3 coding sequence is TGTGCCAGCAATGCAGGGGGGACTAACTATGGCTACACCTTC. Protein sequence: CASNAGGTNYGYTF. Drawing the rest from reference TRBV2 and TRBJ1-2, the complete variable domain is EPEVTQTPSHQVTQMGQEVILRCVPISNHLYFYWYRQILGQKVEFLVSFYNNEISEKSEIFDDQFSVERPDGSNFTLKIRSTKLEDSAMYFCASNAGGTNYGYTFGSGTRLTVV.

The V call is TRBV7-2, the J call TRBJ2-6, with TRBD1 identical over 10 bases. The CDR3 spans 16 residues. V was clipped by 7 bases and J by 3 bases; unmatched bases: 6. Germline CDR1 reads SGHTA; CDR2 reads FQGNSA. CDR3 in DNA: TGTGCCAGCACCCTGACAGGGGGCGTTGGGGCCAACGTCCTGACTTTC. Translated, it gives CASTLTGGVGANVLTF.

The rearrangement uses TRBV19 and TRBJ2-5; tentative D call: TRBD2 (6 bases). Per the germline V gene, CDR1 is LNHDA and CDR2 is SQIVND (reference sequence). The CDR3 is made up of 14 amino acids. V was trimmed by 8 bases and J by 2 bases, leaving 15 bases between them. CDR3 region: CASSPLGGQETQYF. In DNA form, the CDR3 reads TGTGCCAGTTCCCCCCTTGGGGGGCAAGAGACCCAGTACTTC.

Here the CDR3 DNA reads TGTGCCAGCAGCTTACCGAGCTTTACTGAAGCTTTCTTT. It translates to CASSLPSFTEAFF. The chain joins TRBV7-9 to TRBJ1-1; D gene unclear. Trimming removed 2 bases from V and 5 bases from J, with 9 bases in between. Germline V gene lookup returns CDR1 SEHNR and CDR2 FQNEAQ (reference sequence). The CDR3 has 13 amino acids.

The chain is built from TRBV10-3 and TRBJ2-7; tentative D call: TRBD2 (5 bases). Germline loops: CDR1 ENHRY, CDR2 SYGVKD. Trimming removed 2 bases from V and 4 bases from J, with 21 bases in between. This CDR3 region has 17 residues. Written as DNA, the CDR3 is TGTGCCATCAGTGAGGACCTCGGGGTCTCGGGGAGTTACGAGCAGTACTTC. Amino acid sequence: CAISEDLGVSGSYEQYF.

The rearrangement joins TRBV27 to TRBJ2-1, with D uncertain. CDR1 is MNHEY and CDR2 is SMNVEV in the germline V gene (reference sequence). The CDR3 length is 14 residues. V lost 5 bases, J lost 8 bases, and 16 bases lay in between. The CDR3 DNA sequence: TGTGCCAGCAGTCCCCTCGCCCCAAAGGATGAGCAGTTCTTC. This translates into CASSPLAPKDEQFF.